One and the same sample provided the 27 T cell receptor beta chains below, sequenced in a study of control samples from healthy donors and cancer patients. The method was immunoSEQ multiplex PCR; TCRdb's version includes in-frame clones alone and lacks a portion of them. The sample shows 120,000 or so clones, 85% to 95% of them seen only once. Sequencing input: blood. The receptors originated from a man younger than 30 in good health.

The count of this clone is one. CDR3 amino acids: CASSAPRQGGAYGYTF. The CDR3 nucleotides read TGTGCCAGCAGCGCACCCAGACAGGGCGGGGCTTATGGCTACACCTTC. The V call is TRBV9, the J call TRBJ1-2, with TRBD1 matching over 7 bases. J was trimmed by 5 bases and V by 3 bases; bases with no gene match: 13. This CDR3 has 16 amino acids. The germline CDR1 and CDR2 sequences are SGDLS and YYNGEE.

J is TRBJ2-7 and V is TRBV7-3; D is uncertain. V lost 5 bases and J 4 bases, leaving 12 bases between the germline ends. Germline V gene sequence: CDR1 SGHTA, CDR2 FQGTGA. This CDR3 has 13 amino acids. The CDR3 DNA follows: TGTGCCAGCAGCCTTAGACCCGGTTACGAGCAGTACTTC. Amino acids: CASSLRPGYEQYF.

This rearrangement joins TRBV6-5 to TRBJ1-4; 10 positions match TRBD1. Losses at the gene ends were 6 bases for V and 7 bases for J; bases not matched to a gene: 8. Germline-derived CDR1 and CDR2 are MNHEY and SVGAGI. The CDR3 loop spans 15 amino acids. CDR3 nucleotide sequence: TGTGCCAGCAGCCACCGGGGACAGGGGCCTGAAAAACTGTTTTTT. Its translation is CASSHRGQGPEKLFF.

This chain connects TRBV6-5 to TRBJ2-3; unclear D gene. V was trimmed by 6 bases and J by 0 bases, leaving 10 bases between them. Germline values: CDR1 MNHEY, CDR2 SVGAGI. The CDR3 loop spans 14 amino acids. The CDR3: CASRYSASTDTQYF. Written as DNA, the CDR3 is TGTGCCAGCAGGTACAGCGCTAGCACAGATACGCAGTATTTT.

The chain combines TRBV7-6 with TRBJ1-1; D unresolved. The germline V and J ends were trimmed by 5 bases and 5 bases, with 12 bases remaining between them. Looked up from germline, CDR1 is SGHVS and CDR2 is FNYEAQ. The length of the CDR3 is 13 residues. CDR3 nucleotide sequence: TGTGCCAGCAGCCAAGGTCTAGGGACTGAAGCTTTCTTT. It encodes CASSQGLGTEAFF.

The table lists this clone with a count of one. The CDR3 reads CASSKVARYSNQPQHF. CDR3 bases: TGTGCCAGCAGCAAGGTAGCACGTTATAGCAATCAGCCCCAGCATTTT. The V gene is TRBV21-1, the J gene TRBJ1-5. TRBV21-1 is a pseudogene locus. CDR3 length: 16 amino acids.

This clone is medium-sized in the sample. DNA for the CDR3: TGTGCCAGTAGTATCGACAGGGCAACCTACGAGCAGTACTTC. Its protein product is CASSIDRATYEQYF. This sequence joins TRBV19 and TRBJ2-7; TRBD1 aligns across 7 bases. The CDR3 loop spans 14 amino acids. The germline CDR1 and CDR2 sequences are LNHDA and SQIVND (reference sequence). After removal of 3 bases from V and 2 bases from J, the junction contained 4 bases not matched to a gene. Filled out from reference TRBV19 and TRBJ2-7, the complete variable domain reads DGGITQSPKYLFRKEGQNVTLSCEQNLNHDAMYWYRQDPGQGLRLIYYSQIVNDFQKGDIAEGYSVSREKKESFPLTVTSAQKNPTAFYLCASSIDRATYEQYFGPGTRLTVT.

V is TRBV5-1 and J is TRBJ2-2, with D perhaps matching TRBD1 (7 bases). In germline, CDR1 is SGHRS, CDR2 YFSETQ. Trimming took off 1 base at V and 3 bases at J, with 16 bases between the two ends. The CDR3 length is 17 residues. This CDR3 is CASSLLGGTAYTGELFF. The CDR3, as DNA: TGCGCCAGCAGCTTGCTGGGCGGGACAGCTTACACCGGGGAGCTGTTTTTT.

This chain joins TRBV4-1 and TRBJ1-2, with D possibly matching TRBD1 (6 bases). The CDR3 totals 15 residues. Germline V gives CDR1 MGHRA, CDR2 YSYEKL. The V gene lost 0 bases and the J gene lost 7 bases, with 15 bases spanning the gap. The CDR3 loop is CASSQDWGPFGGYTF. CDR3 nucleotides: TGCGCCAGCAGCCAAGATTGGGGGCCTTTTGGTGGCTACACCTTC.

This clone occurred once. V gene TRBV30 combines with J gene TRBJ2-6; 11 bases are shared with TRBD1. CDR1 is GTSNPN, CDR2 SVGIG, per germline (reference sequence). This CDR3 contains 19 residues. With V trimmed by 1 base and J by 0 bases, 8 bases remained unmatched. For the CDR3, the DNA is TGTGCCTGGAGTGGTCGTGCGGGACAGGGGGACTCTGGGGCCAACGTCCTGACTTTC. Its translation is CAWSGRAGQGDSGANVLTF.

The V call is TRBV9, the J call TRBJ1-2; D remains ambiguous. This CDR3 comprises 13 residues. V was cut by 0 bases and J by 2 bases, with 5 bases left in between. CDR1 is SGDLS, CDR2 YYNGEE, per germline. The CDR3 region has the DNA TGTGCCAGCAGCGTAGGCCAGAACTATGGCTACACCTTC. It yields the protein CASSVGQNYGYTF.

This rearrangement joins TRBV6-5 to TRBJ1-1; no clear D. Looked up from germline, CDR1 is MNHEY and CDR2 is SVGAGI. The CDR3 extends over 15 amino acids. Trimming cost V 6 bases and J 1 base, with 15 bases left between them. In DNA, the CDR3 is TGTGCCAGCAGCATCCGACCCCTCTGGAACACTGAAGCTTTCTTT. Residues: CASSIRPLWNTEAFF.

CDR3 loop: CASSQTPGTRAFF. The CDR3 nucleotides are TGCGCCAGCAGCCAGACCCCCGGGACGCGGGCTTTCTTT. The chain employs TRBV4-1 and TRBJ1-1; maybe TRBD1 (5 bases). Germline CDR1 and CDR2: MGHRA and YSYEKL. This CDR3 region has 13 residues. Trimming left V 3 bases short and J 11 bases short, with 16 bases between.

V usage is TRBV18 and J usage is TRBJ1-5; TRBD1 might be the D (6 bases). The CDR3 has 17 amino acids. The germline V and J ends were trimmed by 2 bases and 7 bases, with 21 bases remaining between them. Germline CDR1 and CDR2: KGHSH and LQKENI. CDR3 region: CASSPTGGRGLGQPQHF. The CDR3 nucleotides are TGTGCCAGCTCACCAACTGGAGGCAGGGGCCTCGGGCAGCCCCAGCATTTT.

The J gene is TRBJ2-1, the V gene TRBV28, with 8 bases matching TRBD2. This CDR3 spans 15 amino acids. The V gene's germline CDR1 is MDHEN and CDR2 SYDVKM. V lost 7 bases to trimming and J lost 8 bases; unmatched junction nucleotides: 13. The CDR3 DNA is TGTGCCAGCATCCAACCGGGGGGGAATTTAGATGAGCAGTTCTTC. Its protein product is CASIQPGGNLDEQFF.

This chain connects TRBV5-1 to TRBJ2-7, with TRBD1 identical over 9 bases. Per the germline V gene, CDR1 is SGHRS and CDR2 is YFSETQ. The trim removed 4 bases at V and 2 bases at J, leaving 4 bases unmatched. The CDR3 is 14 amino acids. Written as DNA, the CDR3 is TGCGCCAGCAGCCAGGGACAGGGCGCCTACGAGCAGTACTTC. Encoded protein: CASSQGQGAYEQYF.

The rearrangement links TRBV6-4 to TRBJ1-2, with 7 bases identical to TRBD1. Per germline, CDR1 MRHNA and CDR2 SNTAGT. The CDR3 runs to 16 residues. The trim removed 6 bases at V and 2 bases at J, leaving 12 bases unmatched. This chain's CDR3 is CASSQRLQGMNYGYTF. The CDR3 region has the DNA TGTGCCAGCAGCCAACGATTACAGGGGATGAACTATGGCTACACCTTC.

The V call is TRBV21-1, the J call TRBJ1-2. TRBV21-1 is annotated as a pseudogene. This CDR3 comprises 14 residues. CDR3 in amino acids: CASSKRRANYGYTF. The CDR3 DNA sequence: TGTGCCAGCAGCAAAAGGAGGGCTAACTATGGCTACACCTTC.

The chain is built from TRBV6-4 and TRBJ2-3; the match to TRBD2 covers 8 bases. The germline CDR1 and CDR2 sequences are MRHNA and SNTAGT. The CDR3 has 16 amino acids. Trimming removed 2 bases from V and 0 bases from J; junction bases left unmatched: 4. CDR3 protein: CASSDGKRGSTDTQYF. DNA of the CDR3: TGTGCCAGCAGTGACGGAAAGCGGGGGAGCACAGATACGCAGTATTTT.

CDR3 protein: CASTLSGSSTDTQYF. The CDR3 nucleotides read TGTGCCAGCACCCTTAGCGGGTCTAGCACAGATACGCAGTATTTT. The gene calls are TRBV6-5 and TRBJ2-3; 7 positions match TRBD2. The CDR3 is 15 residues long. The V gene's germline CDR1 is MNHEY and CDR2 SVGAGI. V trimming: 7 bases; J trimming: 0 bases; junction bases outside the gene matches: 7.

The chain couples TRBV9 to TRBJ1-4; D gene uncertain. V lost 4 bases to trimming and J lost 2 bases, with 15 bases between them. The CDR3 runs 16 residues. Germline CDR1 reads SGDLS; CDR2 reads YYNGEE. As DNA, the CDR3 is TGTGCCAGCAGCCCAGGCGAGAGATATACTAATGAAAAACTGTTTTTT. Amino acid sequence: CASSPGERYTNEKLFF.

This clone is a singleton in its sample. The chain couples TRBV5-1 to TRBJ1-4; a weak D match, TRBD1 (6 bases). Per the germline V gene, CDR1 is SGHRS and CDR2 is YFSETQ. V was shortened by 4 bases and J by 7 bases, with 17 bases between the two germline ends. This CDR3 is built from 15 residues. The CDR3 nucleotides are TGCGCCAGCAGCGATACCCCAGGGGAAGGTGAAAAACTGTTTTTT. It is translated as CASSDTPGEGEKLFF.

The rearrangement uses TRBV30 and TRBJ2-7, with unresolved D. Trimming pared 1 base from V and 2 bases from J, leaving 12 bases between. The CDR3 consists of 14 residues. Germline loops: CDR1 GTSNPN, CDR2 SVGIG (reference sequence). CDR3 residues: CAWSGAVKTYEQYF. The CDR3 DNA follows: TGTGCCTGGAGTGGAGCAGTTAAAACCTACGAGCAGTACTTC. Looking up the rest from reference TRBV30 and TRBJ2-7 gives the full variable domain: SQTIHQWPATLVQPVGSPLSLECTVEGTSNPNLYWYRQAAGRGLQLLFYSVGIGQISSEVPQNLSASRPQDRQFILSSKKLLLSDSGFYLCAWSGAVKTYEQYFGPGTRLTVT.

Only one count was recorded for this clone. The rearrangement links TRBV5-4 to TRBJ1-1; D remains ambiguous. Trimming removed 6 bases at V and 3 bases at J, with 9 bases between. The CDR3 consists of 12 residues. CDR1 and CDR2 (germline): SGHNT, YYREEE (reference sequence). For the CDR3, the DNA is TGTGCCAGCATCGATGAGGACACTGAAGCTTTCTTT. Its translation is CASIDEDTEAFF. Full variable domain (missing parts from reference TRBV5-4 and TRBJ1-1): ETGVTQSPTHLIKTRGQQVTLRCSSQSGHNTVSWYQQALGQGPQFIFQYYREEENGRGNFPPRFSGLQFPNYSSELNVNALELDDSALYLCASIDEDTEAFFGQGTRLTVV.

This chain joins TRBV27 and TRBJ1-5; D remains unclear. Per germline, CDR1 MNHEY and CDR2 SMNVEV (reference sequence). V lost 5 bases and J lost 2, with 10 bases in between. This CDR3 spans 14 amino acids. This chain's CDR3 is CASSPSRGNQPQHF. The CDR3 region has the DNA TGTGCCAGCAGTCCCTCGAGGGGCAATCAGCCCCAGCATTTT.

The J gene is TRBJ1-1, the V gene TRBV11-2, with D tentatively TRBD1 (5 bases). The V gene lost 6 bases and the J gene lost 10 bases, with 18 bases spanning the gap. The CDR3 has 13 residues. The V gene's germline CDR1 is SGHAT and CDR2 FQNNGV. The CDR3 reads CASSNWGTGGAFF. The DNA for the CDR3 is TGTGCCAGCAGTAACTGGGGTACTGGGGGAGCTTTCTTT.

This clone showed up just once. The chain uses TRBV12-3 or TRBV12-4 and TRBJ1-2, with D perhaps matching TRBD1 (6 bases). This CDR3 spans 13 amino acids. Between the trimmed V and J ends, which lost 6 bases and 5 bases, there was a span of 13 bases. The CDR3 DNA reads TGTGCCAGCAGCCTTTCCACAGGGTATGGCTACACCTTC. Its translation: CASSLSTGYGYTF.